A selection of T cell receptor beta chains follows, all from one sample in a study of T cells in Graves' hyperthyroidism and ophthalmopathy. Via MiXCR, TCRdb re-called the multiplex PCR reads, giving one row per CDR3 protein. This sample yields 550,000 to 700,000 distinct CDR3 sequences, of which about 45% are seen a single time; 15% to 20% belongs to the top ten. The sequencing sample was made of peripheral blood or thyroid tissue (not recorded which). The source of these receptors is an adult woman with Graves' disease, either hyperthyroidism or ophthalmopathy (not recorded which). Both conserved end residues are part of each CDR3. The D gene is left open where the match is weak. Expanded clones get a size class; other rows say once, few or many, or leave the size out.

D gene,J gene,clone size,V gene,CDR3 length,CDR3 DNA,CDR3 protein
.,TRBJ2-7,many,TRBV20-1,14,TGCAGTGCTAGATCCGGGACCGGACGGAACGAGCAGTACTTC,CSARSGTGRNEQYF
TRBD1,TRBJ1-2,.,TRBV20-1,13,TGCAGCTTACCGGGACAGGGACACTATGGCTACACCTTC,CSLPGQGHYGYTF
.,TRBJ2-2,many,TRBV20-1,13,TGCAGTGCTAGGACTACGAACACCGGGGAGCTGTTTTTT,CSARTTNTGELFF
.,TRBJ2-3,.,TRBV11-1,14,TGTGCCAGCAGGGCAACCGGCAGGGTAGATACGCAGTATTTT,CASRATGRVDTQYF
.,TRBJ1-1,many,TRBV5-4,13,TGTGCCAGCAGCTTGGTAGTAGGGAGCCCAGCTTTCTTT,CASSLVVGSPAFF
TRBD2,TRBJ2-1,few,TRBV15,18,TGTGCCACCAGCAGAGATCCGTATCGGGAGGGCCTGGGCAATGAGCAGTTCTTC,CATSRDPYREGLGNEQFF
TRBD1,TRBJ2-7,many,TRBV5-1,15,TGCGCCAGCAGCTTGGGGGGACAGGGGAGGAACGAGCAGTACTTC,CASSLGGQGRNEQYF
.,TRBJ1-4,many,TRBV24-1,16,TGTGCCACCAGTGATTCCCGGGACCGAATGGAGGAAAAACTGTTTTTT,CATSDSRDRMEEKLFF
.,TRBJ1-5,.,TRBV2,15,TGTGCCAGCAGTTTCCGTTCAAAGGGCAATCAGCCCCAGCATTTT,CASSFRSKGNQPQHF
TRBD1,TRBJ1-2,many,TRBV7-9,14,TGTGCCAGCAGCCCATCAAGGGACAGGGTTGGCTACACCTTC,CASSPSRDRVGYTF
.,TRBJ1-3,.,TRBV7-2,16,TGTGCCAGCAGCTTAGCGCCGGCGGTCTCTGGAAACACCATATATTTT,CASSLAPAVSGNTIYF
TRBD2,TRBJ2-7,.,TRBV29-1,12,TGCAGCGGGCTAGCGGGAGCAAGGGAGCAGTACTTC,CSGLAGAREQYF
TRBD2,TRBJ2-7,once,TRBV6-5,14,TGTGCCAGCAGTTACTGGACTAGCGGGAGCGAGCAGTACTTC,CASSYWTSGSEQYF
TRBD1,TRBJ2-2,many,TRBV25-1,17,TGTGCCAGCAGTGCCTACAGGGGGCTGGCAGACACCGGGGAGCTGTTTTTT,CASSAYRGLADTGELFF
TRBD1,TRBJ1-1,few,TRBV7-2,12,TGTGCCAGCAGCCCGGACAGGTTTGAAGTTTTCTTT,CASSPDRFEVFF
TRBD1,TRBJ1-2,many,TRBV19,17,TGTGCCAGTAGCTTTTTGGGACAGGGGGCGCCTTCGCGCGGCTACACCTTC,CASSFLGQGAPSRGYTF
.,TRBJ2-5,many,TRBV27,13,TGTGCCAGCAGTTTAGCGGGGGCGGGGACCCAGTACTTC,CASSLAGAGTQYF
.,TRBJ2-1,.,TRBV10-3,13,TGTGCCACCACAATGAAGGGCGCGCTTGAGCAGTTCTTC,CATTMKGALEQFF
.,TRBJ2-2,few,TRBV2,17,TGTGCCAGCAGCCCGAGGCCCAGCTCTGGAAACACCGGGGAGCTGTTTTTT,CASSPRPSSGNTGELFF
TRBD1,TRBJ1-5,.,TRBV20-1,14,TGCAGTGCTAGCCTGGGACAGAGCAATCAGCCCCAGCATTTT,CSASLGQSNQPQHF
.,TRBJ1-1,.,TRBV29-1,11,TGCAGCGTAGAGACAGACACTGAAGCTTTCTTT,CSVETDTEAFF
.,TRBJ1-4,many,TRBV12-3/TRBV12-4,18,TGTGCCAGCAGTACCCAGGACGGACTTAGAGCAACTAATGAAAAACTGTTTTTT,CASSTQDGLRATNEKLFF
.,TRBJ1-1,.,TRBV6-5,11,TGTGCCAGCAGATATAGAACTGAAGCTTTCTTT,CASRYRTEAFF
.,TRBJ2-2,many,TRBV6-5,13,TGTGCCAGCAGCACTTCGGGAGTCGGGGAGCTGTTTTTT,CASSTSGVGELFF
TRBD1,TRBJ2-7,.,TRBV6-2/TRBV6-3,14,TGCGCCAGCACCCCAATCGGACAGGGCCACGAGCAGTACTTC,CASTPIGQGHEQYF
TRBD2,TRBJ2-7,many,TRBV19,13,TGTGCCAGTGGAAGACCGGGACTAGGCGAGCAGTACTTC,CASGRPGLGEQYF
TRBD1,TRBJ2-1,.,TRBV11-1,15,TGTGCCAGCAGCTTAGGGAACTACAGGGGCCATGAGCAGTTCTTC,CASSLGNYRGHEQFF
.,TRBJ2-2,.,TRBV20-1,20,TGCAGTGCTAGAGATCGGGGAACCTCCTCCGGAGGGCCGAACACCGGGGAGCTGTTTTTT,CSARDRGTSSGGPNTGELFF
.,TRBJ1-5,.,TRBV12-3/TRBV12-4,13,TGTGCCAGCAGTTATCGGGTAGGTCAGCCCCAGCATTTT,CASSYRVGQPQHF
.,TRBJ1-1,.,TRBV25-1,11,TGTGCCAGCAGTTACCCCGGGGGAGCTTTCTTT,CASSYPGGAFF
.,TRBJ2-1,.,TRBV2,14,TGTGCCATCAGTGCCAGTGAGGTTTACAATGAGCAGTTCTTC,CAISASEVYNEQFF
TRBD2,TRBJ2-7,many,TRBV4-1,16,TGCGCCAGCAGCCACCAGACTAGCGGGAAGAGGGTCGAGCAGTACTTC,CASSHQTSGKRVEQYF
.,TRBJ2-6,.,TRBV5-1,17,TGCGCCAGCTGCGTGGCGGGGGCGCTTCCTGGGGCCAACGTCCTGACTTTC,CASCVAGALPGANVLTF